Presented here are 3 T cell receptor beta chains from one specimen sequenced in a study of shared clonotypes between healthy human individuals. Terminally differentiated effector memory CD45RA+ cells were excluded by CCR7 positive selection of CD45RO-negative cells. Sequencing used immunoSEQ multiplex PCR; TCRdb keeps in-frame clones, though not all of them. The sample shows almost 700,000 clones, about 92% of them seen only once. Sequencing was performed on naive CD8+ T cells sorted from blood. These receptor sequences come from a man under 40 in good health.

The chain recombines TRBV7-9 with TRBJ2-7; tentatively, D is TRBD1 (6 bases). This CDR3 is built from 16 residues. Trimming pared 5 bases from V and 7 bases from J, leaving 24 bases between. Germline lookup yields CDR1 SEHNR and CDR2 FQNEAQ (reference sequence). DNA for the CDR3: TGTGCCAGCAGCACCCCGCGAGCAGGGGTCCGTTTGGAGCAGTACTTC. Its protein product is CASSTPRAGVRLEQYF.

The chain carries TRBV7-9 and TRBJ2-2, with TRBD2 identical over 7 bases. The CDR3 has 17 amino acids. Per germline, CDR1 SEHNR and CDR2 FQNEAQ (reference sequence). Trimming took 2 bases from V and 0 from J; bases not matched to a gene: 6. DNA of the CDR3: TGTGCCAGCAGCTTATTCGGACTAGGCGCGAACACCGGGGAGCTGTTTTTT. It is translated as CASSLFGLGANTGELFF. Full variable domain (missing parts from reference TRBV7-9 and TRBJ2-2): DTGVSQNPRHKITKRGQNVTFRCDPISEHNRLYWYRQTLGQGPEFLTYFQNEAQLEKSRLLSDRFSAERPKGSFSTLEIQRTEQGDSAMYLCASSLFGLGANTGELFFGEGSRLTVL.

The chain recombines TRBV15 with TRBJ2-1; TRBD2 matches at 10 bases. Per germline, CDR1 LNHNV and CDR2 YYDKDF (reference sequence). This CDR3 has 17 residues. The V and J ends lost 3 bases and 8 bases, in that order; junction bases with no gene match: 13. In DNA, the CDR3 is TGTGCCACCAGCAGGGGTCAGACTAGCGGGCTAGGCGATGAGCAGTTCTTC. Its translation: CATSRGQTSGLGDEQFF. Based on the CDR3 plus reference TRBV15 and TRBJ2-1, the full variable domain is DAMVIQNPRYQVTQFGKPVTLSCSQTLNHNVMYWYQQKSSQAPKLLFHYYDKDFNNEADTPDNFQSRRPNTSFCFLDIRSPGLGDTAMYLCATSRGQTSGLGDEQFFGPGTRLTVL.